The clone carrying this T cell receptor (beta chain) was seen once. The antigen is not known. It was with unique molecular identifiers that the TCRbeta library was prepared. TCRdb itself ran the PCR reads through MiXCR, one entry per CDR3 protein. Of about 980,000 distinct CDR3 sequences listed, roughly 29% were seen once; the top ten hold about 28%. The sample is drawn from a study of T-cell reconstitution after alpha-beta-depleted transplantation in children. General study points: Roughly two months post-transplant, alpha-beta T cells reportedly originated from several hundred graft clones that had expanded. Where some patients showed high TCRbeta diversity at day 60, it came from recipient T cells and thymic progenitors that had survived. Diversity and T-cell counts at one year after transplant derived mostly from new T cells.

The CDR3 totals 15 residues. Trimming shortened V by 0 bases and J by 8 bases, and 15 bases separated the two germline ends. Germline-derived CDR1 and CDR2 are SGDLS and YYNGEE. Sequencing was performed on PBMCs, mostly from graft donor cells, taken 360 days after TCRalphabeta/CD19-depleted stem cell transplant. The gene calls are TRBV9 and TRBJ2-1; D unclear. The TCR sequence derives from a boy under two years old who had a stem cell transplant for SCID, so the T cells may come from the graft donor. CDR3 amino acids: CASSVVPLKGDEQFF. The CDR3 bases are TGTGCCAGCAGCGTAGTACCGCTTAAGGGCGATGAGCAGTTCTTC.